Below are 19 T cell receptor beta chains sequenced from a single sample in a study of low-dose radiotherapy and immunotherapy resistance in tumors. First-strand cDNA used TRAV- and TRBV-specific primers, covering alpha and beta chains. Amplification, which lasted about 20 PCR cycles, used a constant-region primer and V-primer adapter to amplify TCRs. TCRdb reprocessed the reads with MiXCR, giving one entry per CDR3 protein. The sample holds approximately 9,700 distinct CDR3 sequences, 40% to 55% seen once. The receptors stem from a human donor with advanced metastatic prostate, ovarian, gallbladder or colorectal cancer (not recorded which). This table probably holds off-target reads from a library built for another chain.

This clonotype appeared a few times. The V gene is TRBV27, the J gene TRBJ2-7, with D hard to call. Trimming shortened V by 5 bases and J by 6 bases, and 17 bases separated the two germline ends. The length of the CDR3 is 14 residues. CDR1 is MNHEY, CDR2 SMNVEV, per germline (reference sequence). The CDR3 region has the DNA TGTGCCAGCAGTCCCCGATGGGTGGGTAGCGAGCAGTACTTC. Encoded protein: CASSPRWVGSEQYF.

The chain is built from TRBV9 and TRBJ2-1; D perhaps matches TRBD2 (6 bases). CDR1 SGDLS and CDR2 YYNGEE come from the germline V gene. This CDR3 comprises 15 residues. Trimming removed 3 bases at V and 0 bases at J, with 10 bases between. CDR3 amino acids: CASSARLVSYNEQFF. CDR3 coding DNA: TGTGCCAGCAGCGCCCGACTAGTCTCCTACAATGAGCAGTTCTTC.

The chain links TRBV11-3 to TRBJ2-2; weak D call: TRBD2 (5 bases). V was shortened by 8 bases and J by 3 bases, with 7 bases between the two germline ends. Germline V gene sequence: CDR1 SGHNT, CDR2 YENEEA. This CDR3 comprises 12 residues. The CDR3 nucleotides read TGTGCCAGCTCCGGGGACACCGGGGAGCTGTTTTTT. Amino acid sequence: CASSGDTGELFF.

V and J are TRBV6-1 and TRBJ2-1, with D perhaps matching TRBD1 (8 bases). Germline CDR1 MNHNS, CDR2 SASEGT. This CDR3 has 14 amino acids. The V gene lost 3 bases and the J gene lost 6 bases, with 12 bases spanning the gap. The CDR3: CASSENRGGNEQFF. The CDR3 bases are TGTGCCAGCAGTGAGAACAGGGGGGGCAATGAGCAGTTCTTC.

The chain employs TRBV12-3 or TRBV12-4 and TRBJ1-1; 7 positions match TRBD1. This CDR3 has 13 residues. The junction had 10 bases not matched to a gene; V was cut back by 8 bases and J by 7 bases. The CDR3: CASGWTGGVEAFF. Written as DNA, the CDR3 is TGTGCCAGCGGGTGGACAGGAGGGGTTGAAGCTTTCTTT.

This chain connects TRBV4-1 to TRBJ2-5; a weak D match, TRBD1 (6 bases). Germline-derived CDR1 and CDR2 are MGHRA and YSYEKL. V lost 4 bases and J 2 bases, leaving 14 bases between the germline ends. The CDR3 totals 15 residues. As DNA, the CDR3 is TGCGCCAGCAGCCCGCACCAGGGGTGGCAAGAGACCCAGTACTTC. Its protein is CASSPHQGWQETQYF.

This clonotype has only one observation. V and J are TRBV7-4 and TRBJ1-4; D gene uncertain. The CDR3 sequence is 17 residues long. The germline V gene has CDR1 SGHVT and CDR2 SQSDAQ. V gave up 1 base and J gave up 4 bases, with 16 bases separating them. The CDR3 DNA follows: TGTGCCAGCAGCTTAGTCGGGCTGCAGAACTATAATGAAAAACTGTTTTTT. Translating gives CASSLVGLQNYNEKLFF. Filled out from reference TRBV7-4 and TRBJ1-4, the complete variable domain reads GAGVSQSPRYKVAKRGRDVALRCDSISGHVTLYWYRQTLGQGSEVLTYSQSDAQRDKSGRPSGRFSAERPERSVSTLKIQRTEQGDSAVYLCASSLVGLQNYNEKLFFGSGTQLSVL.

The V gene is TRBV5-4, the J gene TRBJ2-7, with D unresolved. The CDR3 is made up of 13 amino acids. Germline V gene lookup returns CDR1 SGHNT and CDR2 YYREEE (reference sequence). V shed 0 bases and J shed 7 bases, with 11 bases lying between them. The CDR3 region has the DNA TGTGCCAGCAGCTTGGCACTCTCGAGTGAGCAGTACTTC. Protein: CASSLALSSEQYF.

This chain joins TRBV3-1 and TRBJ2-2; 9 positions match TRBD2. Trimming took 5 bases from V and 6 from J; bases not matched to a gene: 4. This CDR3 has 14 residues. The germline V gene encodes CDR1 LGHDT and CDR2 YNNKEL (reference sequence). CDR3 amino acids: CASSYRTSAGELFF. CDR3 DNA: TGTGCCAGCAGCTATAGGACTAGCGCCGGGGAGCTGTTTTTT. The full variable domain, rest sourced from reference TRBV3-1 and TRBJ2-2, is DTAVSQTPKYLVTQMGNDKSIKCEQNLGHDTMYWYKQDSKKFLKIMFSYNNKELIINETVPNRFSPKSPDKAHLNLHINSLELGDSAVYFCASSYRTSAGELFFGEGSRLTVL.

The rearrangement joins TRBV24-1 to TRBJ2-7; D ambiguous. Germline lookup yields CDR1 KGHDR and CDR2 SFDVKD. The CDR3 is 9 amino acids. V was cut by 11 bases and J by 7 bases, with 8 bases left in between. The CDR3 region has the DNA TGTGCCAACCCCTGGGAGCAGTACTTC. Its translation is CANPWEQYF.

CDR3 sequence: CAISEARADIQYF. The CDR3 coding sequence is TGTGCCATCAGTGAGGCCCGAGCGGACATTCAGTACTTC. The V and J genes are TRBV10-3 and TRBJ2-4, with a weak D call TRBD2 (5 bases). The CDR3 is 13 residues long. The germline gives CDR1 ENHRY, CDR2 SYGVKD. Trimming took 2 bases from V and 8 from J, leaving 10 bases between them.

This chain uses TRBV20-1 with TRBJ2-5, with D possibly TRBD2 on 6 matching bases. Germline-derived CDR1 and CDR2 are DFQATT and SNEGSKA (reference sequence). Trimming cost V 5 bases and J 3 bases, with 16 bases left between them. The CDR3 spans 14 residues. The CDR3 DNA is TGCAGTGCTTCGGGCGGGGTAGGCGAAGAGACCCAGTACTTC. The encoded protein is CSASGGVGEETQYF.

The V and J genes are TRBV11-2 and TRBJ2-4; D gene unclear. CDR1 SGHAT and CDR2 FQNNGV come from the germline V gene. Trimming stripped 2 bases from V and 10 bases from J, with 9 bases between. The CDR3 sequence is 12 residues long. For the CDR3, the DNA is TGTGCCAGCAGCTTAACAGACCTAATTCAGTACTTC. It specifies CASSLTDLIQYF.

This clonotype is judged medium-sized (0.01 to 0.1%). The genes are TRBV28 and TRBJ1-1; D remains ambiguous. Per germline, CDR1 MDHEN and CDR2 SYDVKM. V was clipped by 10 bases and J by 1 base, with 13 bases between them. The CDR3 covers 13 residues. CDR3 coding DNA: TGTGCCATCCAACCCGCACGGAACACTGAAGCTTTCTTT. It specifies CAIQPARNTEAFF.

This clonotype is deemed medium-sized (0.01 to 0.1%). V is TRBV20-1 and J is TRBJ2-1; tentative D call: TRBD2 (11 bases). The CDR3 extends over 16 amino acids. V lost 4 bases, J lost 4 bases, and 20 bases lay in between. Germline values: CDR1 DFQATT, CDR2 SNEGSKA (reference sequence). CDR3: CSATDRGTSGYNEQFF. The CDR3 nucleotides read TGCAGTGCTACGGACAGGGGGACTAGCGGATACAATGAGCAGTTCTTC.

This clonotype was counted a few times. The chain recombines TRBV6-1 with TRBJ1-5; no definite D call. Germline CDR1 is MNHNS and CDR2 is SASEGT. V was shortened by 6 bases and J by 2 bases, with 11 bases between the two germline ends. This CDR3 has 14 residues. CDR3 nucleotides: TGTGCCAGCAGGCTATCAGGCCGCAATCAGCCCCAGCATTTT. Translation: CASRLSGRNQPQHF.

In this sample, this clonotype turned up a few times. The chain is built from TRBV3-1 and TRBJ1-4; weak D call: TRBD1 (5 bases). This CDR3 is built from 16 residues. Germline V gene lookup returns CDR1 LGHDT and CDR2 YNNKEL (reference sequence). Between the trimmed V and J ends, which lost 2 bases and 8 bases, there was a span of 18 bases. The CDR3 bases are TGTGCCAGCAGCCAACCCCTCGGGGGGAGTTGGGAAAAACTGTTTTTT. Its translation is CASSQPLGGSWEKLFF.

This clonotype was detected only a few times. The CDR3 nucleotides are TGTGCCAGCTCACAAGGACAGACCACCGGGGAGCTGTTTTTT. Translation: CASSQGQTTGELFF. The chain combines TRBV18 with TRBJ2-2; tentative D call: TRBD1 (6 bases). This CDR3 is 14 amino acids long. Germline lookup yields CDR1 KGHSH and CDR2 LQKENI. Trimming took 4 bases from V and 4 from J, leaving 10 bases between them. Based on the CDR3 plus reference TRBV18 and TRBJ2-2, the full variable domain is NAGVMQNPRHLVRRRGQEARLRCSPMKGHSHVYWYRQLPEEGLKFMVYLQKENIIDESGMPKERFSAEFPKEGPSILRIQQVVRGDSAAYFCASSQGQTTGELFFGEGSRLTVL.

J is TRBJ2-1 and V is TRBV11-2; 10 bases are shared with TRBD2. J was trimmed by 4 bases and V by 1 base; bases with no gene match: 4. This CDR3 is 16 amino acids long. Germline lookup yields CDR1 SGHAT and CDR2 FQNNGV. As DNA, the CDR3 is TGTGCCAGCAGCTTAGGGGCTAGCGGGGGTTACAATGAGCAGTTCTTC. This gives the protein CASSLGASGGYNEQFF.